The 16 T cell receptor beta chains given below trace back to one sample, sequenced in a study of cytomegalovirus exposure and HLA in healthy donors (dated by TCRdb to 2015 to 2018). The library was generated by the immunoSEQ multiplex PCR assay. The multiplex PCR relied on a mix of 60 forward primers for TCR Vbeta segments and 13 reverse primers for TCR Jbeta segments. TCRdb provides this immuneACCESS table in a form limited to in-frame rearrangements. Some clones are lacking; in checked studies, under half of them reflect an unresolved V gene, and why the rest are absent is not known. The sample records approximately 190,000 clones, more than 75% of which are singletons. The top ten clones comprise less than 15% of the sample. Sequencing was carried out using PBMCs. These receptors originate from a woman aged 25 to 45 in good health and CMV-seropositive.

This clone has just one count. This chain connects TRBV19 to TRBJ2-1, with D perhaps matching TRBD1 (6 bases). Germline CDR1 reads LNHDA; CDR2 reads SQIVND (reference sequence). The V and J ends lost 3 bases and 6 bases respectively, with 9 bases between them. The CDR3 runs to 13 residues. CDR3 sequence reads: CASSIGTLNEQFF. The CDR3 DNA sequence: TGTGCCAGTAGTATCGGGACACTCAATGAGCAGTTCTTC.

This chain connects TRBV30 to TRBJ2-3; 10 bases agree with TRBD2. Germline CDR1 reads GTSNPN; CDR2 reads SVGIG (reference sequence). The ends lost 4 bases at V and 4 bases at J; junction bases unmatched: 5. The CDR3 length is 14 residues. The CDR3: CAWTSGSPADTQYF. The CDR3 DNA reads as TGTGCCTGGACTAGCGGGAGCCCAGCAGATACGCAGTATTTT.

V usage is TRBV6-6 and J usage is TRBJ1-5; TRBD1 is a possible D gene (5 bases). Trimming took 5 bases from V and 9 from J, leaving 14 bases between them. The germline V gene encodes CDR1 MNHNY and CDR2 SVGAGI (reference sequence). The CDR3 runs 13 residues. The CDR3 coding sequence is TGTGCCAGCAGTGGGCAGGGTGATTGGCCCCAGCATTTT. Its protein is CASSGQGDWPQHF.

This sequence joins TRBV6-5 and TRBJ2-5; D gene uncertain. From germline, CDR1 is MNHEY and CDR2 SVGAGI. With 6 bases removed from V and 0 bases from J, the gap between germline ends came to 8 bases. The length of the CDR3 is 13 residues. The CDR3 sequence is CASSRLHQETQYF. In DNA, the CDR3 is TGTGCCAGCAGCCGACTCCACCAAGAGACCCAGTACTTC.

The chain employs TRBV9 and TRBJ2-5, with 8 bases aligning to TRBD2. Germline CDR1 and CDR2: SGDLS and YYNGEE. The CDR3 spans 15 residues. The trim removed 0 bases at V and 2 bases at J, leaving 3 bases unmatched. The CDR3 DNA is TGTGCCAGCAGCGTAGAAACTAGCGGACAAGAGACCCAGTACTTC. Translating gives CASSVETSGQETQYF.

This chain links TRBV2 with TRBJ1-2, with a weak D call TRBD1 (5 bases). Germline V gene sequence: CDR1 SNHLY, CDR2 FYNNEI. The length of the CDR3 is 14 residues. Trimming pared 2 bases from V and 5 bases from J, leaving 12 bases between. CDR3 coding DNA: TGTGCCAGCAGTGAACGTAGGGGATTTTATGGCTACACCTTC. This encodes CASSERRGFYGYTF.

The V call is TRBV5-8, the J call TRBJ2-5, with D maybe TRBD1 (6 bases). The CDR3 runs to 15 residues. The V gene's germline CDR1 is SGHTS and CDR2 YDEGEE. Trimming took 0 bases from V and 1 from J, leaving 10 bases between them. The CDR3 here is CASSLGVRGQETQYF. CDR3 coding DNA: TGTGCCAGCAGCTTGGGGGTCAGGGGCCAAGAGACCCAGTACTTC.

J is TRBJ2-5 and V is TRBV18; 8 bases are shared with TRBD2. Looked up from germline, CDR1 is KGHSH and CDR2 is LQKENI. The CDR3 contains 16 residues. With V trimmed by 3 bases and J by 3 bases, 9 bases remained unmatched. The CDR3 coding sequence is TGTGCCAGCTCACCTTGGAGCGGGAGTCGTGAAGAGACCCAGTACTTC. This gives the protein CASSPWSGSREETQYF.

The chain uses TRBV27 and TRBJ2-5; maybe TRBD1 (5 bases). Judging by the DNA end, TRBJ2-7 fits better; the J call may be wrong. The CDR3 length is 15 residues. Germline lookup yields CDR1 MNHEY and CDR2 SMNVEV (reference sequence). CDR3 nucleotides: TGTGCCAGTAGTCGAGAATTGACAGTACCCTACGAGCAGTACTTC. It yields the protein CASSRELTVPYEQYF.

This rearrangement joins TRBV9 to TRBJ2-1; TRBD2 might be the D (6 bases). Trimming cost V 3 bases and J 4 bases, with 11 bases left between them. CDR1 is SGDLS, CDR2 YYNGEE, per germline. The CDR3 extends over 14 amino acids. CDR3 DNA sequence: TGTGCCAGCAGCGCCGTTGCGGGGTACAATGAGCAGTTCTTC. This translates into CASSAVAGYNEQFF.

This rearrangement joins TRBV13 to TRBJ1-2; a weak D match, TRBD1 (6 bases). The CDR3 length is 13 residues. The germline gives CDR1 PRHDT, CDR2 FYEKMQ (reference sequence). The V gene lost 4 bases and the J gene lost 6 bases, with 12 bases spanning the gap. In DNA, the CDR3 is TGTGCCAGCAGCTGGACAGAATCTGATGGCTACACCTTC. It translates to CASSWTESDGYTF.

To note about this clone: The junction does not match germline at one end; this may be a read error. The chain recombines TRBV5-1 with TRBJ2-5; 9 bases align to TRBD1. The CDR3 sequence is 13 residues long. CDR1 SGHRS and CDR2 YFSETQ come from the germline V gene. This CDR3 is CASSPDRGEAQYF. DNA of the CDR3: TGCGCCAGCAGCCCGGACAGGGGAGAGGCCCAGTACTTC.

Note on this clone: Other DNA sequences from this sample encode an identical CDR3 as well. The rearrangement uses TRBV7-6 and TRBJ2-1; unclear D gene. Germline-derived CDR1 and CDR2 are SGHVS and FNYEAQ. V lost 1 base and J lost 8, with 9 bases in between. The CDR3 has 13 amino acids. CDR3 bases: TGTGCCAGCAGCTTAGTACGCCGGGATGAGCAGTTCTTC. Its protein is CASSLVRRDEQFF.

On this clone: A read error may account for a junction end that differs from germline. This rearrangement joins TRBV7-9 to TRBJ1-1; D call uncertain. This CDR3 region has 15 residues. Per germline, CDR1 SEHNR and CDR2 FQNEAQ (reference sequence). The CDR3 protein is CSSSLAAGENTEAFF. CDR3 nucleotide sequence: TGTTCCAGCAGCTTAGCTGCCGGGGAGAACACTGAAGCTTTCTTT.

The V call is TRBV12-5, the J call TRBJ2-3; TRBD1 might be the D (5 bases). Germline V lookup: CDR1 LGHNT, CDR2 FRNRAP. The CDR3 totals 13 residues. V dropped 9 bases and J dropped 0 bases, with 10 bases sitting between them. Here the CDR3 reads CASADSSTDTQYF. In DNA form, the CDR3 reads TGTGCTAGCGCTGACAGTAGCACAGATACGCAGTATTTT.

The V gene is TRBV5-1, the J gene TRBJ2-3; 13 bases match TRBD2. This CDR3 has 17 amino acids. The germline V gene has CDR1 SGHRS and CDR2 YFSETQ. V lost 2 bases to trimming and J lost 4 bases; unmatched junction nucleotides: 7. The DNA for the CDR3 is TGCGCCAGCAGCTTCGGACTAGCGGGGGACCCAGCAGATACGCAGTATTTT. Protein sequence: CASSFGLAGDPADTQYF.